Listed below are T cell receptor beta chains from one sample, sequenced in a study of tumor-infiltrating lymphocytes in oesophageal squamous cell carcinoma. TCRdb re-called the PCR reads through MiXCR, storing one row per CDR3 protein. The sample yields about 14,000 distinct CDR3 sequences, less than 60% seen once. The sequencing input was blood. All receptors derive from a male donor with esophageal squamous cell carcinoma. The CDR3 runs from the conserved cysteine through the conserved F or W. Fields, in order: J gene, D gene, clone size, V gene, CDR3 protein, CDR3 DNA. D genes are given only for firm matches. Size is omitted from some rows. Given values are once, few, many or a class for expanded clones.

J: TRBJ2-5; D: TRBD1; size: .; V: TRBV7-7; CDR3: CASSLASTGYETQYF; DNA: TGTGCTAGCAGCTTAGCGTCGACAGGGTACGAGACCCAGTACTTC
J: TRBJ2-1; D: .; size: medium-sized; V: TRBV5-1; CDR3: CASSLDSSTEQFF; DNA: TGCGCCAGCAGCTTGGATAGCTCAACCGAGCAGTTCTTC
J: TRBJ2-7; D: .; size: .; V: TRBV6-1; CDR3: CASSGAYYEQYF; DNA: TGTGCCAGCTCAGGGGCCTACTACGAGCAGTACTTC
J: TRBJ2-5; D: .; size: many; V: TRBV18; CDR3: CASSPNREETQYF; DNA: TGTGCCAGCTCACCGAACAGAGAAGAGACCCAGTACTTC
J: TRBJ1-1; D: .; size: many; V: TRBV5-6; CDR3: CASSSGIEAFF; DNA: TGTGCCAGCAGCTCAGGGATTGAAGCTTTCTTT
J: TRBJ2-3; D: TRBD2; size: .; V: TRBV11-2; CDR3: CASSRRTSGSSGTDTQYF; DNA: TGTGCCAGCAGCCGCCGGACTAGCGGGAGTTCAGGCACAGATACGCAGTATTTT
J: TRBJ1-1; D: .; size: .; V: TRBV4-1; CDR3: CASSPGGDTEAFF; DNA: TGCGCCAGCAGCCCCGGGGGAGACACTGAAGCTTTCTTT
J: TRBJ1-1; D: .; size: .; V: TRBV27; CDR3: CASSLGDRENTEAFF; DNA: TGTGCCAGCAGCCTTGGAGACAGAGAGAACACCGAAGCTTTCTTT
J: TRBJ2-1; D: TRBD2; size: medium-sized; V: TRBV6-1; CDR3: CASSWGLADYNEQFF; DNA: TGTGCCAGCAGTTGGGGACTAGCGGACTACAATGAGCAGTTCTTC
J: TRBJ2-3; D: .; size: .; V: TRBV7-3; CDR3: CASSSLLTDTQYF; DNA: TGTGCCAGCAGCTCTCTTCTCACAGATACGCAGTATTTT
J: TRBJ2-1; D: TRBD1; size: once; V: TRBV6-1; CDR3: CASSMTGGYNEQFF; DNA: TGTGCCAGCAGCATGACAGGGGGCTACAATGAGCAGTTCTTC
J: TRBJ2-5; D: .; size: .; V: TRBV20-1; CDR3: CSAFPDSLVETQYF; DNA: TGCAGTGCTTTCCCGGACAGCCTTGTGGAGACCCAGTACTTC
J: TRBJ1-2; D: .; size: .; V: TRBV6-1; CDR3: CASSLTQTYGYTF; DNA: TGTGCCAGCAGTCTCACACAGACCTATGGCTACACCTTC
J: TRBJ1-1; D: TRBD1; size: .; V: TRBV28; CDR3: CASSLWGQGSTEAFF; DNA: TGTGCCAGCAGTTTATGGGGACAGGGGAGCACTGAAGCTTTCTTT
J: TRBJ2-7; D: TRBD2; size: .; V: TRBV7-6; CDR3: CASSGRARTSGLYEQYF; DNA: TGTGCCAGCAGCGGTAGGGCGCGGACTAGCGGGCTATACGAGCAGTACTTC
J: TRBJ2-3; D: .; size: .; V: TRBV28; CDR3: CASNPTDTDTQYF; DNA: TGTGCCAGCAATCCCACGGACACAGATACGCAGTATTTT
J: TRBJ1-4; D: .; size: many; V: TRBV5-1; CDR3: CASSGRGLGEKLFF; DNA: TGCGCCAGCAGCGGTAGGGGTTTGGGTGAAAAACTGTTTTTT
J: TRBJ2-3; D: .; size: many; V: TRBV5-6; CDR3: CASSPGGADTQYF; DNA: TGTGCCAGCAGTCCCGGAGGGGCAGATACGCAGTATTTT
J: TRBJ2-7; D: TRBD2; size: .; V: TRBV7-6; CDR3: CASSLMTSGITTNEQYF; DNA: TGTGCCAGCAGCCTCATGACTAGCGGGATTACCACCAACGAGCAGTACTTC
J: TRBJ2-5; D: TRBD1; size: .; V: TRBV11-1; CDR3: CASSLEGRGLLETQYF; DNA: TGTGCCAGCAGCTTAGAGGGCAGGGGGCTTTTGGAGACCCAGTACTTC
J: TRBJ2-3; D: .; size: .; V: TRBV7-8; CDR3: CASSFFDTQYF; DNA: TGTGCCAGCAGCTTTTTTGATACGCAGTATTTT
J: TRBJ2-3; D: TRBD1; size: .; V: TRBV5-1; CDR3: CASSSGQGRSSTDTQYF; DNA: TGCGCCAGCAGCTCCGGACAGGGCCGGTCGAGCACAGATACGCAGTATTTT
J: TRBJ1-2; D: TRBD1; size: .; V: TRBV6-5; CDR3: CASSVTGSGIYGYTF; DNA: TGTGCCAGCAGTGTGACAGGGTCGGGGATCTATGGCTACACCTTC
J: TRBJ2-1; D: .; size: .; V: TRBV6-1; CDR3: CASTPRGLGYQFF; DNA: TGTGCCAGCACCCCCCGGGGCCTGGGGTACCAGTTCTTC
J: TRBJ2-2; D: .; size: many; V: TRBV10-2; CDR3: CASSDPGGAGTGELFF; DNA: TGCGCCAGCAGTGATCCCGGGGGCGCGGGTACCGGGGAGCTGTTTTTT
J: TRBJ2-1; D: .; size: few; V: TRBV7-6; CDR3: CASSLGAGNRDEQFF; DNA: TGTGCCAGCAGCTTAGGGGCCGGAAATAGGGATGAGCAGTTCTTC